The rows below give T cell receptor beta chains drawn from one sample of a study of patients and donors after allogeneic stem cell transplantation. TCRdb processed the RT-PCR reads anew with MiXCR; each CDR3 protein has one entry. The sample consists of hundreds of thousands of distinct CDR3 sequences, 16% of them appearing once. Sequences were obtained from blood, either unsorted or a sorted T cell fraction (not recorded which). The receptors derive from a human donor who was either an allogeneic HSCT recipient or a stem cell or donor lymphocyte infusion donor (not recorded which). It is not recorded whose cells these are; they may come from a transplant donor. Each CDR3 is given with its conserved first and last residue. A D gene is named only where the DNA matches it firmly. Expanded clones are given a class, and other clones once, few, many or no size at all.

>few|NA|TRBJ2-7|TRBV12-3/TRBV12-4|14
TGTGCCAGCAGTTTAGCGAACCAGGCAGGCGAGCAGTACTTC
CASSLANQAGEQYF
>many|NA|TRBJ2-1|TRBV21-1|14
TGTGCCAGCAGCATTCGGACAGCGGACAATGAGCAGTTCTTC
CASSIRTADNEQFF
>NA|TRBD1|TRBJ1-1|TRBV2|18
TGTGCCAGCAGGCCGGGAGGACAGGGGGCGCGAAAAGGCGCTGAAGCTTTCTTT
CASRPGGQGARKGAEAFF
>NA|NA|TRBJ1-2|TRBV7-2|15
TGTGCCAGCAGCCCTGGACGGGGAGGATCCTATGGCTACACCTTC
CASSPGRGGSYGYTF
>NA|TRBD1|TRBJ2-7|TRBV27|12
TGTGCCAGCATGGGACAGGGCTACGAGCAGTACTTC
CASMGQGYEQYF
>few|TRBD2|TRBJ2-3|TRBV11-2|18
TGTGCCAGCAGCTTAGGTGTACTAGCGGGGGGGCAGTCAGATACGCAGTATTTT
CASSLGVLAGGQSDTQYF
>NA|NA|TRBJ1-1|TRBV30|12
TGTGCCTGGACAGGGCCCGGGCAACAAGCTTTCTTT
CAWTGPGQQAFF
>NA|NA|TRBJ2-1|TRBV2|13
TGTGCCAGCAGGACTAAGGGTAACAATGAGCAGTTCTTC
CASRTKGNNEQFF
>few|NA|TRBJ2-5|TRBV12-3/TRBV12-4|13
TGTGCCAGCAGTTGGGACTTACAAGAGACCCAGTACTTC
CASSWDLQETQYF
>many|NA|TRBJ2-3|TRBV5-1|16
TGCGCCAGCAGCACCATAGGCAGGCCAGTAGAAGATACGCAGTATTTT
CASSTIGRPVEDTQYF
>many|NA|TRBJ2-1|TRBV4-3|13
TGCGCCAGCAGCCAAGATGGGGCACTTGAGCAGTTCTTC
CASSQDGALEQFF
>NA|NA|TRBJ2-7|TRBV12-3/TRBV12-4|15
TGTGCCAGCAGTTTTATCGCTACGGACCCGTACGAGCAGTACTTC
CASSFIATDPYEQYF
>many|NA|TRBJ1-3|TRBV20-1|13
TGCAGTGCTAGGGGGGGGTCCGGAAACACCATATATTTT
CSARGGSGNTIYF
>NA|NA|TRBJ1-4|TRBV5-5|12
TGTGCCAGCGGCCCGCGGTATGAAAAACTGTTTTTT
CASGPRYEKLFF
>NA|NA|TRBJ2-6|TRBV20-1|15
TGCAGTGCTATCCCCCGGCGGCCCGGGGCCAACGTCCTGACTTTC
CSAIPRRPGANVLTF
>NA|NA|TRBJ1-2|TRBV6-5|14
TGTGCCAGCAGTTACTCCGGGGACATCTATGGCTACACCTTC
CASSYSGDIYGYTF
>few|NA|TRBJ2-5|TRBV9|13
TGTGCCAGCAGCGTAGGTGCTTCGGAGACCCAGTACTTC
CASSVGASETQYF
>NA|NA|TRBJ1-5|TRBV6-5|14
TGTGCCAGCAGTTACGGAAATAGCAATCAGCCCCAGCATTTT
CASSYGNSNQPQHF
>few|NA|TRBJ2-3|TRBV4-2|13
TGTGCCAGCAGCCCCGAGGACACAGATACGCAGTATTTT
CASSPEDTDTQYF
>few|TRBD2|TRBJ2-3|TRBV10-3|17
TGTGCCATCAGGGTCGGGACTAGCGGGGGGGCTAGAGATACGCAGTATTTT
CAIRVGTSGGARDTQYF
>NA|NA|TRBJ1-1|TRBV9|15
TGTGCCAGCAGCGCAGTCCCATCCGAAAGGGTCGAAGCTTTCTTT
CASSAVPSERVEAFF
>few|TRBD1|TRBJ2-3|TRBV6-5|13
TGTGCCAGCACGTTACAGGGGACAGATACGCAGTATTTT
CASTLQGTDTQYF
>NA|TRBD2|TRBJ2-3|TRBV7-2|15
TGTGCCAGCAGCCGCGGGGGGGCCGGCACAGATACGCAGTATTTT
CASSRGGAGTDTQYF
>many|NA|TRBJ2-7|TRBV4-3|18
TGCGCCAGCAGCCAAGATCCCCAGCACACAGGGAGCTCCTACGAGCAGTACTTC
CASSQDPQHTGSSYEQYF
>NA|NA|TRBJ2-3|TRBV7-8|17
TGTGCCAGCATCGGCAGGGCTATTACCGCATCCACAGATACGCAGTATTTT
CASIGRAITASTDTQYF
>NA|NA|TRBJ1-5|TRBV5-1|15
TGCGCCAGCAGCTTGGACAATCATCCCAATCAGCCCCAGCATTTT
CASSLDNHPNQPQHF
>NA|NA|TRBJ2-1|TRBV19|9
TGTGCCTCCTTGAGTGAGCAGTTCTTC
CASLSEQFF
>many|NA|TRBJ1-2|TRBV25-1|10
TGTGCCAGCAGAGGTTATGGCTACACCTTC
CASRGYGYTF
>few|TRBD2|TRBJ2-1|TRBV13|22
TGTGCCAGCAGCTTAGATTTGAGAGGGGAGCGACTAGCGGGATCGTTATACAATGAGCAGTTCTTC
CASSLDLRGERLAGSLYNEQFF
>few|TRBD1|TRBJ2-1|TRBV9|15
TGTGCCAGCAGCGTAGAGACGGGACAGACTAATGAGCAGTTCTTC
CASSVETGQTNEQFF
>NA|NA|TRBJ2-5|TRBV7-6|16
TGTGCCAGCAGCTCATCACTTTTGGGGGTCAAAGAGACCCAGTACTTC
CASSSSLLGVKETQYF
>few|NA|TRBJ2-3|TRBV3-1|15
TGTGCCAGCAGCCAAGCCCCCCTCGCAGCAGATACGCAGTATTTT
CASSQAPLAADTQYF
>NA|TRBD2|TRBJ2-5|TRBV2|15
TGTGCCAGCAGTGGCCTAGCGGGAGTAGGGGAGACCCAGTACTTC
CASSGLAGVGETQYF
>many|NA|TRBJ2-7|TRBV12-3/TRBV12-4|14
TGTGCCAGCAGTTTGGGGGCCCTACAGGACGAGCAGTACTTC
CASSLGALQDEQYF
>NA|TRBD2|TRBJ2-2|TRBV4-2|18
TGTGCCAGCAGCCCATATAAGTACGGGGGGGGGCACACCGGGGAGCTGTTTTTT
CASSPYKYGGGHTGELFF
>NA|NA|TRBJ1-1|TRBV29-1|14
TGCAGCGTGGGGGAGAGGGGGGGGAACACTGAAGCTTTCTTT
CSVGERGGNTEAFF
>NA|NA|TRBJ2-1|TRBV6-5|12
TGTGCCAGCAGTTACGGGGGCCATGAGCAGTTCTTC
CASSYGGHEQFF
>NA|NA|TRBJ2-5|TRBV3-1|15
TGTGCCAGCAGCCAAGGGCGGCGGGACCAAGAGACCCAGTACTTC
CASSQGRRDQETQYF
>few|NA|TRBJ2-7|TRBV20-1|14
TGCAGTGCTAGAGATCCCGGGAACTCCTACGAGCAGTACTTC
CSARDPGNSYEQYF
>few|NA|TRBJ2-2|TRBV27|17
TGTGCCAGCAGTTTCCTCCCAGGGGAAGCGAACACCGGGGAGCTGTTTTTT
CASSFLPGEANTGELFF
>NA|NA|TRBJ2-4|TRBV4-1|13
TGCGCCAGCAGCCAAGAGGAAGGGAACATTCAGTACTTC
CASSQEEGNIQYF
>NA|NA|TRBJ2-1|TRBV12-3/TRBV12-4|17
TGTGCCAGCAGTTCCCACACCTGGACAGACTCCTACAATGAGCAGTTCTTC
CASSSHTWTDSYNEQFF
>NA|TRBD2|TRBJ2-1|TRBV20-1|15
TGCAGTGCTCGCCCCGGGACTAGCGGTCTCAATGAGCAGTTCTTC
CSARPGTSGLNEQFF
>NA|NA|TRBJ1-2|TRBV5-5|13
TGTGCCAGCAGCTTTTCCGGCGCCGGTGGCTACACCTTC
CASSFSGAGGYTF
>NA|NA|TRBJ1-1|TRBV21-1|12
TGTGCCAGCGGTCTCCTGAACACTGAAGCTTTCTTT
CASGLLNTEAFF
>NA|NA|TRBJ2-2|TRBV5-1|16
TGCGCCAGCAGCCCACGGGACTCCGCGAACACCGGGGAGCTGTTTTTT
CASSPRDSANTGELFF
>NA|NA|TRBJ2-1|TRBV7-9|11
TGTGCCAGCAGCCCCGCGTATGAGCAGTTCTTC
CASSPAYEQFF
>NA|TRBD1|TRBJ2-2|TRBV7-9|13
TGTGCCAGCAGCCCGACAGGGGCCGGGGAGCTGTTTTTT
CASSPTGAGELFF
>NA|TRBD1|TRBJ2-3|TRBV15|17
TGTGCCACACTCCAGGGACCAACGGGACAGGGAATAGATACGCAGTATTTT
CATLQGPTGQGIDTQYF
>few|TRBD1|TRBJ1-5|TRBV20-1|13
TGCAGTGCTGAGGGCGTGACAGGGGGTGACCAGCATTTT
CSAEGVTGGDQHF
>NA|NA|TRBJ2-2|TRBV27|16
TGTGCCAGCAGCGACGGTGGATGGTATAACACCGGGGAGCTGTTTTTT
CASSDGGWYNTGELFF
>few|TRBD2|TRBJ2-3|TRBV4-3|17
TGCGCCAGCAGCCAAGAGGGACTAGCGGGGTTCACAGATACGCAGTATTTT
CASSQEGLAGFTDTQYF
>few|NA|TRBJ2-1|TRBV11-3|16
TGTGCCAGCAGCTTAGTCAGGAAGTCGGCCTACAATGAGCAGTTCTTC
CASSLVRKSAYNEQFF
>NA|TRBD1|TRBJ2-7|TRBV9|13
TGTGCCAGCAGCAGACAGGGGGCGCATGAGCAGTACTTC
CASSRQGAHEQYF
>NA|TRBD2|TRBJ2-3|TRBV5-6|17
TGTGCCAGCAGCTGCATAGCGGGGTCCATGTTCGCAGATACGCAGTATTTT
CASSCIAGSMFADTQYF
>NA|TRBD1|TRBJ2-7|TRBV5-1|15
TGCGCCAGCAGCTGGCCCGGGACAGGATCCTACGAGCAGTACTTC
CASSWPGTGSYEQYF
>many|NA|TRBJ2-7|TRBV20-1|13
TGCAGTGCTAGAGGAGGTAGCGGCTACGAGCAGTACTTC
CSARGGSGYEQYF
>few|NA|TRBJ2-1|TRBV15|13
TGTGCCACCAGCAGAGATGGCACCCCCGAGCAGTTCTTC
CATSRDGTPEQFF